The 21 T cell receptor beta chains given below trace back to one sample, sequenced in a study of OX40 agonist ivuxolimab in advanced cancers. Sequenced by immunoSEQ multiplex PCR; TCRdb stores in-frame clones only, minus some. This sample carries more than 55,000 clones, about 89% of them seen once, and the ten largest clones take approximately 0.8%. Sample: CD4+ or CD8+ T cells sorted from blood, taken in a trial of the OX40 agonist ivuxolimab. These receptor sequences come from an adult with an advanced solid tumor such as melanoma, head and neck, liver or kidney cancer.

CDR3 nucleotide sequence: TGCGCCAGCAGCGCCGGGACAGCGAACAATGAGCAGTTCTTC. Residues: CASSAGTANNEQFF. The J gene is TRBJ2-1, the V gene TRBV10-2; TRBD1 aligns across 7 bases. The germline CDR1 and CDR2 sequences are WSHSY and SAAADI. The J segment lost 5 bases and the V segment lost 6 bases, leaving 7 bases of the junction unmatched. This CDR3 is built from 14 residues.

The V gene is TRBV5-1, the J gene TRBJ2-1, with TRBD1 matching over 7 bases. The CDR3 contains 15 residues. Losses at the gene ends were 3 bases for V and 2 bases for J; bases not matched to a gene: 5. CDR1 is SGHRS and CDR2 is YFSETQ in the germline V gene. Here the CDR3 reads CASSYDRVPYNEQFF. The CDR3 nucleotides read TGCGCCAGCAGCTACGACAGGGTCCCCTACAATGAGCAGTTCTTC.

V is TRBV5-1 and J is TRBJ1-1, with unresolved D. With 4 bases removed from V and 0 bases from J, the gap between germline ends came to 13 bases. The length of the CDR3 is 15 residues. CDR1 and CDR2 (germline): SGHRS, YFSETQ. CDR3 sequence (DNA): TGCGCCAGCAGCCTAGGTGGGATCATGAACACTGAAGCTTTCTTT. Its protein product is CASSLGGIMNTEAFF.

This rearrangement joins TRBV18 to TRBJ2-6; D possibly matches TRBD1 or TRBD2 (5 bases each). The CDR3 is 17 residues long. Germline values: CDR1 KGHSH, CDR2 LQKENI. The germline V and J ends were trimmed by 6 bases and 3 bases, with 18 bases remaining between them. CDR3 DNA sequence: TGTGCCAGCTCGAGGGGAGTAACAGGACGTGGGGCCAACGTCCTGACTTTC. Its protein product is CASSRGVTGRGANVLTF.

This rearrangement joins TRBV6-5 to TRBJ2-3; D remains unclear. CDR3 size: 11 residues. Trimming stripped 6 bases from V and 3 bases from J, with 4 bases between. Germline-derived CDR1 and CDR2 are MNHEY and SVGAGI. CDR3 DNA: TGTGCCAGCAGGAAAACAGATACGCAGTATTTT. Residues: CASRKTDTQYF.

V gene TRBV11-2 combines with J gene TRBJ2-3; unclear D gene. CDR1 SGHAT and CDR2 FQNNGV come from the germline V gene. Trimming took off 2 bases at V and 3 bases at J, with 9 bases between the two ends. The CDR3 totals 14 residues. The CDR3 reads CASSLNRGTDTQYF. The CDR3 DNA is TGTGCCAGCAGCTTAAATCGTGGGACAGATACGCAGTATTTT.

This clone was detected only a few times. The chain recombines TRBV10-1 with TRBJ1-6, with D maybe TRBD1 (6 bases). The CDR3 has 13 residues. Trimming took off 4 bases at V and 8 bases at J, with 9 bases between the two ends. CDR1 and CDR2 (germline): WNHNN, SYGVQD (reference sequence). The CDR3 is CASSAGTHSPLHF. CDR3 DNA: TGCGCCAGCAGTGCCGGGACACATTCACCCCTCCACTTT.

V gene TRBV19 combines with J gene TRBJ2-1; 13 bases match TRBD2. Germline CDR1 is LNHDA and CDR2 is SQIVND (reference sequence). The CDR3 is 18 amino acids. V lost 6 bases to trimming and J lost 1 base; unmatched junction nucleotides: 9. This CDR3 reads CASRSPTSGRRSYNEQFF. The CDR3 DNA reads as TGTGCCAGTAGGTCCCCGACTAGCGGGAGGAGGTCCTACAATGAGCAGTTCTTC. The whole variable domain, filled in from reference TRBV19 and TRBJ2-1, reads DGGITQSPKYLFRKEGQNVTLSCEQNLNHDAMYWYRQDPGQGLRLIYYSQIVNDFQKGDIAEGYSVSREKKESFPLTVTSAQKNPTAFYLCASRSPTSGRRSYNEQFFGPGTRLTVL.

The rearrangement uses TRBV6-5 and TRBJ1-2; no clear D gene. Trimming took 7 bases from V and 1 from J, leaving 16 bases between them. The CDR3 length is 15 residues. Germline CDR1 reads MNHEY; CDR2 reads SVGAGI. CDR3: CASTANPGLNYGYTF. The CDR3 nucleotides read TGTGCCAGCACCGCTAATCCCGGTCTTAACTATGGCTACACCTTC.

The CDR3 here is CAWTGRESPDTQYF. The CDR3 region has the DNA TGTGCCTGGACGGGTCGGGAGTCCCCAGATACGCAGTATTTT. J is TRBJ2-3 and V is TRBV30; tentative D call: TRBD2 (6 bases). There are 14 residues in the CDR3. Trimming took off 4 bases at V and 4 bases at J, with 15 bases between the two ends. The germline gives CDR1 GTSNPN, CDR2 SVGIG (reference sequence).

The CDR3 coding sequence is TGCGCCAGCAGCCAAGAGCGGGGCCCCTATGGCTACACCTTC. Its protein product is CASSQERGPYGYTF. V and J are TRBV4-3 and TRBJ1-2; maybe TRBD1 (5 bases). From germline, CDR1 is LGHNA and CDR2 YSLEER. The length of the CDR3 is 14 residues. The ends were cut back, 0 bases at V and 4 bases at J, with 9 bases in the middle.

The chain has TRBV6-5 and TRBJ2-7; D is unresolved. The V gene's germline CDR1 is MNHEY and CDR2 SVGAGI. The CDR3 spans 16 residues. The V end was cut by 2 bases, the J end by 2 bases, with 16 bases between. CDR3 in DNA: TGTGCCAGCAGTTACCGCGACCCCCCAAAGGCCTACGAGCAGTACTTC. Its protein is CASSYRDPPKAYEQYF.

This rearrangement joins TRBV6-5 to TRBJ1-2; D is unclear. The length of the CDR3 is 15 residues. V was cut by 2 bases and J by 3 bases, with 13 bases left in between. Germline CDR1 reads MNHEY; CDR2 reads SVGAGI. The CDR3 region is CASSYRAVGYYGYTF. The CDR3 DNA reads TGTGCCAGCAGTTACCGGGCTGTCGGTTACTATGGCTACACCTTC.

The chain links TRBV7-2 to TRBJ1-2; 8 bases map to TRBD1. With 5 bases clipped from V and 10 bases from J, the junction kept 9 bases outside the gene matches. The CDR3 consists of 13 residues. CDR1 and CDR2 (germline): SGHTA, FQGNSA. This CDR3 is CASSVTGGSPYTF. In DNA, the CDR3 is TGTGCCAGCAGCGTAACAGGGGGTTCTCCCTACACCTTC.

The V and J genes are TRBV6-1 and TRBJ2-5, with D perhaps TRBD2 (5 bases). This CDR3 has 13 residues. V gave up 6 bases and J gave up 3 bases, with 11 bases separating them. Germline loops: CDR1 MNHNS, CDR2 SASEGT. The CDR3 region is CASSRGLKETQYF. The CDR3, as DNA: TGTGCCAGCAGCCGAGGGCTTAAAGAGACCCAGTACTTC.

This clone is medium-sized (0.01 to 0.1%) within its sample. DNA of the CDR3: TGTGCCAGCAGCCCCTTGGGGGGGACGATAAACACCATATATTTT. Amino acid sequence: CASSPLGGTINTIYF. This chain uses TRBV9 with TRBJ1-3; D possibly corresponds to TRBD1 (5 bases). This CDR3 spans 15 amino acids. Germline lookup yields CDR1 SGDLS and CDR2 YYNGEE. V shed 4 bases and J shed 6 bases, with 17 bases lying between them.

In its sample, this clone was seen once. This rearrangement joins TRBV18 to TRBJ2-5, with 10 bases matching TRBD1. Germline assignment: CDR1 KGHSH and CDR2 LQKENI. The CDR3 runs to 16 residues. V shed 1 base and J 3 bases; nucleotides not matched to a gene: 5. CDR3 in DNA: TGTGCCAGCTCACCACAAGGGACAGGGGTTAAAGAGACCCAGTACTTC. Amino acid sequence: CASSPQGTGVKETQYF.

The rearrangement joins TRBV12-5 to TRBJ2-7; D might be TRBD2 (5 bases). CDR1 and CDR2 from the germline V gene are LGHNT and FRNRAP. The length of the CDR3 is 13 residues. V was clipped by 3 bases and J by 9 bases, with 15 bases between them. CDR3 loop: CASGLSGVSGQYF. CDR3 coding DNA: TGTGCTAGTGGTTTATCCGGGGTGAGCGGGCAGTACTTC.

CDR3 in amino acids: CASSLRVNSNEQFF. DNA for the CDR3: TGTGCCAGCAGTTTGAGGGTAAACTCCAATGAGCAGTTCTTC. J is TRBJ2-1 and V is TRBV6-6; maybe TRBD2 (5 bases). The V gene lost 4 bases and the J gene lost 6 bases, with 13 bases spanning the gap. The V gene's germline CDR1 is MNHNY and CDR2 SVGAGI (reference sequence). This CDR3 has 14 amino acids.

The CDR3 protein is CASSEEIGGRYTEAFF. The CDR3, as DNA: TGTGCCAGCAGTGAAGAGATTGGGGGGCGATACACTGAAGCTTTCTTT. The chain links TRBV6-1 to TRBJ1-1, with TRBD1 as a possible D gene (6 bases). V shed 1 base and J shed 3 bases, with 15 bases lying between them. This CDR3 contains 16 residues. Germline V CDR1 and CDR2: MNHNS, SASEGT.

This rearrangement joins TRBV29-1 to TRBJ2-7; a possible D gene is TRBD2 (6 bases). Per the germline V gene, CDR1 is SQVTM and CDR2 is ANQGSEA. The CDR3 runs 12 residues. V was pared by 7 bases and J by 0 bases, with 10 bases between. The CDR3 is CSAQGLSYEQYF. DNA of the CDR3: TGCAGCGCCCAGGGACTCTCCTACGAGCAGTACTTC.